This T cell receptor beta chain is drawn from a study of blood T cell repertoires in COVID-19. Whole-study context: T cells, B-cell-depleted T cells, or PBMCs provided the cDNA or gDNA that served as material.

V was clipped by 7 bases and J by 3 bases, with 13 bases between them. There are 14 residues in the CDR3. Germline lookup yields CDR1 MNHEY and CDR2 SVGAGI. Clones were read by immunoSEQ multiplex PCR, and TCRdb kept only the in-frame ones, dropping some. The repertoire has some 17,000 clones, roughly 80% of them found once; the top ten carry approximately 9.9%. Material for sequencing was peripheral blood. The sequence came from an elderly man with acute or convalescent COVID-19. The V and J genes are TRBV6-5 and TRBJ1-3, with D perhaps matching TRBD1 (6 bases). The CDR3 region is CASKPGESGNTIYF. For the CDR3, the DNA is TGTGCCAGCAAACCAGGGGAAAGTGGAAACACCATATATTTT.